Listed here are 7 T cell receptor beta chains from one sample, sequenced in a study of T cell responses to AZD1222 COVID-19 vaccine. The method was immunoSEQ multiplex PCR; TCRdb's version includes in-frame clones alone and lacks a portion of them. The sample consists of 150,000 to 200,000 clones, 75% to 95% of them appearing once. Sequenced material: peripheral blood, taken on day 0 of AZD1222 vaccination. All receptors derive from an adult in good health.

V is TRBV28 and J is TRBJ1-4, with TRBD1 matching 7 bases. The germline gives CDR1 MDHEN, CDR2 SYDVKM. The CDR3 spans 15 residues. V was pared by 4 bases and J by 7 bases, with 9 bases of the junction left unmatched. The DNA of the CDR3 is TGTGCCAGCAGTTCCCCACAGGGGCCGGGTGAAAAACTGTTTTTT. This encodes CASSSPQGPGEKLFF.

This sequence joins TRBV27 and TRBJ2-1; 10 nucleotides line up with TRBD1. After removal of 5 bases from V and 3 bases from J, the junction contained 10 bases not matched to a gene. CDR3 length: 17 amino acids. Germline CDR1 MNHEY, CDR2 SMNVEV (reference sequence). The CDR3 DNA reads TGTGCCAGCAGTCAACGGACAGGGGGGCTCCTCTACAATGAGCAGTTCTTC. This codes for CASSQRTGGLLYNEQFF.

This chain connects TRBV14 to TRBJ1-2; D gene unclear. The CDR3 runs to 12 residues. Deletions cut 1 base from V and 5 bases from J, with 5 bases between. Germline CDR1 and CDR2: SGHDN and FVKESK. The CDR3 DNA is TGTGCCAGCAGCCAAGCTGGGTATGGCTACACCTTC. The encoded protein is CASSQAGYGYTF. Full variable domain (rest looked up from reference TRBV14 and TRBJ1-2): EAGVTQFPSHSVIEKGQTVTLRCDPISGHDNLYWYRRVMGKEIKFLLHFVKESKQDESGMPNNRFLAERTGGTYSTLKVQPAELEDSGVYFCASSQAGYGYTFGSGTRLTVV.

V usage is TRBV4-1 and J usage is TRBJ2-1, with 10 bases that match TRBD2. The V segment lost 4 bases and the J segment 5 bases; nucleotides outside the gene matches: 5. The CDR3 has 15 residues. Looked up from germline, CDR1 is MGHRA and CDR2 is YSYEKL. The CDR3 sequence is CASSPRGLANNEQFF. The DNA for the CDR3 is TGCGCCAGCAGCCCAAGGGGACTAGCGAACAATGAGCAGTTCTTC.

A single count supports this clone. The CDR3 protein is CASTPTGLNEKLFF. The CDR3 DNA is TGTGCCAGCACTCCGACAGGCCTTAATGAAAAACTGTTTTTT. The chain uses TRBV6-6 and TRBJ1-4; a possible D gene is TRBD1 (6 bases). CDR1 MNHNY and CDR2 SVGAGI come from the germline V gene (reference sequence). V was pared by 7 bases and J by 4 bases, with 13 bases between. This CDR3 is built from 14 residues.

The rearrangement links TRBV28 to TRBJ1-2; 8 bases fit TRBD1. V shed 2 bases, J shed 0 bases, and the junction held 8 bases outside the gene matches. There are 17 residues in the CDR3. Germline V gene data show CDR1 as MDHEN and CDR2 as SYDVKM. The CDR3 DNA follows: TGTGCCAGCAGTTTACAGGGGGCCGGGAGCACTAACTATGGCTACACCTTC. It is translated as CASSLQGAGSTNYGYTF.

This chain links TRBV27 with TRBJ2-3; 11 bases are shared with TRBD1. With 4 bases clipped from V and 4 bases from J, the junction kept 1 base outside the gene matches. The CDR3 covers 14 residues. Germline assignment: CDR1 MNHEY and CDR2 SMNVEV (reference sequence). This chain's CDR3 is CASSWTGGADTQYF. CDR3 in DNA: TGTGCCAGCAGTTGGACAGGGGGCGCAGATACGCAGTATTTT.